This T cell receptor (beta chain) was recorded in a study of cytomegalovirus exposure and HLA in healthy donors. The donors were part of the approximately 120-subject validation cohort, which stood apart from the roughly 670-subject first cohort. The assay was immunoSEQ multiplex PCR, and TCRdb's table has in-frame clones only and misses some. The sample carries about 75,000 clones, about 85% recorded once. A word on this clone: Its antigen remains unknown.

Losses at the gene ends were 8 bases for V and 8 bases for J; bases not matched to a gene: 15. CDR1 is SNHLY and CDR2 is FYNNEI in the germline V gene. There are 15 residues in the CDR3. Study observations and caveats: Some public TCRs appeared in many individuals, while most sequences were rare. A later analysis found first-cohort TCR clusters tended to co-occur in the 110 or so validation repertoires.

This TCR derives from a man aged 25 to 40 in good health and CMV-seronegative. Sample: PBMCs. J is TRBJ1-5 and V is TRBV2; 7 bases map to TRBD1. CDR3 sequence reads: CASLSSTGKEEPQHF. As DNA, the CDR3 is TGTGCCAGCCTTTCTTCGACAGGGAAGGAGGAGCCCCAGCATTTT.